Following are 13 T cell receptor beta chains from one sample sequenced in a study of T cell responses to AZD1222 COVID-19 vaccine. The table came from immunoSEQ multiplex PCR; TCRdb's copy has only in-frame clones and leaves some out. Of some 130,000 clones in the sample, around nine tenths were seen once. Source: peripheral blood, taken on day 0 of AZD1222 vaccination. All receptors come from an adult in good health.

V and J are TRBV19 and TRBJ2-1; D gene uncertain. The length of the CDR3 is 15 residues. Germline V lookup: CDR1 LNHDA, CDR2 SQIVND (reference sequence). Trimming took off 3 bases at V and 6 bases at J, with 15 bases between the two ends. The CDR3 here is CASSIYLGFSNEQFF. The CDR3, as DNA: TGTGCCAGTAGTATTTATTTGGGATTCAGCAATGAGCAGTTCTTC.

This clone was picked up one time. The J gene is TRBJ2-1, the V gene TRBV7-3; D may be TRBD1 or TRBD2 (5 bases each). V lost 5 bases to trimming and J lost 2 bases, with 10 bases between them. This CDR3 is built from 14 residues. Germline-derived CDR1 and CDR2 are SGHTA and FQGTGA. The CDR3 DNA reads TGTGCCAGCAGCCCGGGGCCGACCTACAATGAGCAGTTCTTC. Protein product: CASSPGPTYNEQFF.

The V call is TRBV2, the J call TRBJ1-1; a weak D match, TRBD1 (6 bases). Trimming left V 5 bases short and J 0 bases short, with 22 bases between. The germline V gene has CDR1 SNHLY and CDR2 FYNNEI. This CDR3 contains 18 residues. In nucleotides, the CDR3 is TGTGCCAGCAGTCCTCGGGGAGGGGGGACCTACATGAACACTGAAGCTTTCTTT. Amino acids: CASSPRGGGTYMNTEAFF.

CDR3 region: CASSPVSVATNEKLFF. CDR3 DNA sequence: TGTGCCAGCAGCCCCGTTAGCGTTGCAACTAATGAAAAACTGTTTTTT. The chain couples TRBV3-1 (or the pseudogene TRBV3-2) to TRBJ1-4; D unresolved. Germline assignment: CDR1 LGHDT and CDR2 YNNKEL (reference sequence). Trimming removed 4 bases at V and 0 bases at J, with 12 bases between. The CDR3 contains 16 residues.

The V call is TRBV2, the J call TRBJ1-6; 9 positions agree with TRBD1. The J segment lost 11 bases and the V segment lost 5 bases, leaving 1 base of the junction unmatched. CDR1 and CDR2 (germline): SNHLY, FYNNEI. There are 12 residues in the CDR3. The DNA for the CDR3 is TGTGCCAGCAGTAGGGACAGGGCACCCCTCCACTTT. Protein sequence: CASSRDRAPLHF. The variable domain in full, completed from reference TRBV2 and TRBJ1-6, reads EPEVTQTPSHQVTQMGQEVILRCVPISNHLYFYWYRQILGQKVEFLVSFYNNEISEKSEIFDDQFSVERPDGSNFTLKIRSTKLEDSAMYFCASSRDRAPLHFGNGTRLTVT.

CDR3 in amino acids: CASSPGTSVQETQYF. CDR3 DNA sequence: TGTGCCAGCTCACCCGGGACTAGCGTTCAAGAGACCCAGTACTTC. The V and J genes are TRBV18 and TRBJ2-5; 10 nucleotides line up with TRBD2. Per the germline V gene, CDR1 is KGHSH and CDR2 is LQKENI. The length of the CDR3 is 15 residues. The trim removed 3 bases at V and 2 bases at J, leaving 3 bases unmatched.

The chain joins TRBV6-5 to TRBJ2-5, with 8 bases fitting TRBD1. J lost 7 bases, V lost 8 bases, and 9 bases had no gene match. The CDR3 has 13 amino acids. Per germline, CDR1 MNHEY and CDR2 SVGAGI. The CDR3 sequence is CASVDSGQGTQYF. CDR3 coding DNA: TGTGCCAGCGTAGACAGCGGACAGGGGACCCAGTACTTC.

This chain uses TRBV10-3 with TRBJ1-6; weak D call: TRBD1 (6 bases). Deletions cut 6 bases from V and 8 bases from J, with 14 bases between. The CDR3 contains 14 residues. Germline CDR1 is ENHRY and CDR2 is SYGVKD. The CDR3 region is CAISKTGGDSPLHF. CDR3 DNA: TGTGCCATCAGCAAGACGGGGGGCGATTCACCCCTCCACTTT.

The rearrangement uses TRBV21-1 and TRBJ1-5. TRBV21-1 is given as a pseudogene. The CDR3 sequence is 11 residues long. The CDR3 spells CASRRDQPQHF. In nucleotides, the CDR3 is TGTGCCAGCAGAAGGGATCAGCCCCAGCATTTT.

This clone has only one observation. The V call is TRBV2, the J call TRBJ1-2, with TRBD1 matching 7 bases. CDR1 SNHLY and CDR2 FYNNEI come from the germline V gene. V lost 3 bases to trimming and J lost 8 bases; unmatched junction nucleotides: 9. There are 14 residues in the CDR3. The CDR3 loop is CASSERGGTAGYTF. In DNA, the CDR3 is TGTGCCAGCAGTGAGCGAGGTGGGACAGCCGGCTACACCTTC.

This chain links TRBV10-3 with TRBJ2-1; maybe TRBD2 (5 bases). Germline assignment: CDR1 ENHRY and CDR2 SYGVKD. The CDR3 spans 15 residues. Trimming removed 10 bases at V and 0 bases at J, with 16 bases between. The CDR3 loop is CATTSVASSYNEQFF. The CDR3 DNA sequence: TGTGCCACTACCTCGGTAGCGAGCTCCTACAATGAGCAGTTCTTC.

The chain combines TRBV19 with TRBJ1-1; D ambiguous. Germline CDR1 and CDR2: LNHDA and SQIVND (reference sequence). The ends were cut back, 5 bases at V and 0 bases at J, with 10 bases in the middle. The CDR3 length is 14 residues. CDR3 loop: CASSVVSMNTEAFF. CDR3 coding DNA: TGTGCCAGTAGTGTAGTAAGTATGAACACTGAAGCTTTCTTT.

The chain couples TRBV5-1 to TRBJ1-2, with D unclear. V was shortened by 0 bases and J by 5 bases, with 11 bases between the two germline ends. CDR3 length: 14 residues. CDR1 is SGHRS and CDR2 is YFSETQ in the germline V gene. CDR3 DNA: TGCGCCAGCAGCTTGGACCTGGACCCTTATGGCTACACCTTC. Amino acid sequence: CASSLDLDPYGYTF.